This TCR beta chain emerged from a study of blood T cell repertoires in COVID-19. As for the study in general: Some COVID-19 samples were acute and others convalescent; all came from the United States, Italy and Spain. Sources were T cells, B-cell-depleted T cells, or PBMCs; the material itself was cDNA or gDNA.

Sequencing was performed with immunoSEQ multiplex PCR; in TCRdb, only in-frame clones are kept and a portion is missing. The repertoire has hundreds of thousands of clones, 70% to 90% of them found once; the top ten carry approximately 6.6%. This CDR3 region has 15 residues. The J segment lost 0 bases and the V segment lost 5 bases, leaving 2 bases of the junction unmatched. Germline assignment: CDR1 SGHNT and CDR2 YENEEA. The chain couples TRBV11-3 to TRBJ2-2; 8 bases align to TRBD2. The TCR was taken from a young woman who had recovered from COVID-19. Sequenced input: peripheral blood. The chain's CDR3 is CASSPGLANTGELFF. Written as DNA, the CDR3 is TGTGCCAGCAGCCCGGGACTAGCGAACACCGGGGAGCTGTTTTTT.